A selection of T cell receptor beta chains follows, all from one sample in a study of blood T cell repertoires in COVID-19. Measured with immunoSEQ multiplex PCR; TCRdb has only the in-frame clones, and not every one. The sample comprises over 150,000 clones, about 79% of which are singletons, and around 32% rests with the top ten. The sequenced sample consisted of peripheral blood. The source of these receptors is a woman aged 60-75 years with acute or convalescent COVID-19. Both conserved end residues are part of each CDR3. A D gene is named only where the DNA matches it firmly. Expanded clones are given a class, and other clones once, few, many or no size at all.

J gene | clone size | V gene | D gene | CDR3 DNA | CDR3 protein
TRBJ2-2 | - | TRBV20-1 | - | TGCAGTGCTAGTTGGGCACTCGCGAACACCGGGGAGCTGTTTTTT | CSASWALANTGELFF
TRBJ1-5 | - | TRBV29-1 | - | TGCAGCGTTGCTGTTCAGGATGATCAGCCCCAGCATTTT | CSVAVQDDQPQHF
TRBJ1-4 | - | TRBV4-1 | - | TGCGCCAGCAGCCCGCCTTCAGGGGAGTACGAAAAACTGTTTTTT | CASSPPSGEYEKLFF
TRBJ2-7 | - | TRBV11-2 | TRBD1 | TGTGCCAGCAGCACAACCAGCCGGGACAGGGCCTACGAGCAGTACTTC | CASSTTSRDRAYEQYF
TRBJ1-2 | - | TRBV11-2 | - | TGTGCCAGCAGCTTAGATGGAACAGGGCGGGATGGCTACACCTTC | CASSLDGTGRDGYTF
TRBJ1-5 | few | TRBV5-1 | - | TGCGCCAGCAGCTGCCAGAAATATAGCAATCAGCCCCAGCATTTT | CASSCQKYSNQPQHF
TRBJ1-2 | - | TRBV20-1 | - | TGCAGTGCGGGGGCCTACTATGGCTACACCTTC | CSAGAYYGYTF
TRBJ1-4 | - | TRBV28 | TRBD1 | TGTGCCAGCAGTTCGACAGGGGGAAATGAAAAACTGTTTTTT | CASSSTGGNEKLFF
TRBJ2-1 | - | TRBV5-1 | TRBD1 | TGCGCCAGCAGCTTCCAGGGGGCCCATGAGCAGTTCTTC | CASSFQGAHEQFF
TRBJ2-5 | - | TRBV30 | TRBD1 | TGTGCCTGGAGTGCCGGGACAGGGTCCAAAGAGACCCAGTACTTC | CAWSAGTGSKETQYF
TRBJ1-2 | - | TRBV5-6 | - | TGTGCCAGCAGCTTGTACAGCACAGGCCGCTTCTATGGCTACACCTTC | CASSLYSTGRFYGYTF
TRBJ1-1 | - | TRBV5-1 | - | TGCGCCAGCAGCTTGGCGCGGAACACTGAAGCTTTCTTT | CASSLARNTEAFF
TRBJ2-7 | few | TRBV18 | - | TGTGCCAGCTCCCCGAGCACCCCGATAGAGCAGTACTTC | CASSPSTPIEQYF
TRBJ1-5 | once | TRBV2 | TRBD1 | TGTGCCAGCAGTCAGACAGGGCGCAATCAGCCCCAGCATTTT | CASSQTGRNQPQHF
TRBJ1-1 | once | TRBV5-5 | TRBD1 | TGTGCCAGCAGCATTCCGGGACAGATGAACACTGAAGCTTTCTTT | CASSIPGQMNTEAFF
TRBJ2-5 | - | TRBV3-1/TRBV3-2 | TRBD2 | TGTGCCAGCAGCCAAGGGTGGCGGGGGGTTGCGGAGACCCAGTACTTC | CASSQGWRGVAETQYF
TRBJ1-1 | - | TRBV7-9 | TRBD1 | TGTGCCAGCAGTCCTATAGGGGGCATGAACACTGAAGCTTTCTTT | CASSPIGGMNTEAFF
TRBJ1-6 | - | TRBV27 | - | TGTGCCAGCAGTTTGGGGAGATTGGGTCCGAATTCACCCCTCCACTTT | CASSLGRLGPNSPLHF
TRBJ1-2 | few | TRBV5-4 | TRBD1 | TGTGCCAGCAGCTTAATTTCAGGGGGCCATGGCTACACCTTC | CASSLISGGHGYTF
TRBJ1-1 | - | TRBV6-5 | TRBD1 | TGTGCCAGCAGTCTGATTGGACAGGGAGAAACTGAAGCTTTCTTT | CASSLIGQGETEAFF
TRBJ1-2 | once | TRBV19 | TRBD1 | TGTGCCAGTAGTGATGACAGGGGGTTCTATGGCTACACCTTC | CASSDDRGFYGYTF
TRBJ1-2 | - | TRBV19 | TRBD1 | TGTGCCAGTAGCCGGGACAGACTATATGGCTACACCTTC | CASSRDRLYGYTF